This passage covers 14 T cell receptor beta chains from one sample sequenced in a study of vaccination effects on CD4 cells after COVID-19. Sequencing followed a ViraFEST assay step that expanded antigen-specific CD4+ T cells with viral peptide pools. Upon completion of roughly ten days in culture, CD4+ T cells were isolated. Sequencing was performed with immunoSEQ multiplex PCR; in TCRdb, only in-frame clones are kept and a portion is missing. The table has about 54,000 clones, around 75% seen once; the top ten hold about 2.3%. These receptors are not linked to any known antigen. The sequences come from CD4+ T cells from PBMCs cultured with HCoV-229E spike peptides, collected before COVID-19 vaccination. All receptors come from a human donor who received a COVID-19 vaccine.

The J gene is TRBJ1-1, the V gene TRBV7-2, with D uncertain. CDR1 and CDR2 (germline): SGHTA, FQGNSA. This CDR3 has 13 residues. With 3 bases removed from V and 3 bases from J, the gap between germline ends came to 8 bases. As DNA, the CDR3 is TGTGCCAGCAGCTTCTGGGGTTACACTGAAGCTTTCTTT. Its protein product is CASSFWGYTEAFF.

The chain joins TRBV11-2 to TRBJ2-2; the match to TRBD1 covers 9 bases. V shed 6 bases and J 3 bases; nucleotides not matched to a gene: 11. The CDR3 has 17 amino acids. Germline lookup yields CDR1 SGHAT and CDR2 FQNNGV. CDR3 region: CASRAGTGRRDTGELFF. Written as DNA, the CDR3 is TGTGCCAGCAGGGCCGGGACAGGGAGAAGGGACACCGGGGAGCTGTTTTTT.

The rearrangement links TRBV5-6 to TRBJ1-3; 7 nucleotides line up with TRBD1. Per the germline V gene, CDR1 is SGHDT and CDR2 is YYEEEE. Unmatched junction bases numbered 1, after V lost 1 base and J lost 0 bases. This CDR3 contains 15 residues. CDR3 amino acids: CASSLNRGSGNTIYF. CDR3 sequence (DNA): TGTGCCAGCAGCTTGAACAGGGGCTCTGGAAACACCATATATTTT.

The gene calls are TRBV5-1 and TRBJ2-5, with 12 bases identical to TRBD2. Germline CDR1 and CDR2: SGHRS and YFSETQ. This CDR3 comprises 16 residues. V gave up 4 bases and J gave up 0 bases; unmatched junction bases: 4. CDR3 bases: TGCGCCAGCAGCGCCCGACTAGCGGGGGACCAAGAGACCCAGTACTTC. This gives the protein CASSARLAGDQETQYF.

The gene calls are TRBV5-4 and TRBJ1-2; D may be TRBD1 (6 bases). Germline V gene data show CDR1 as SGHNT and CDR2 as YYREEE (reference sequence). V shed 0 bases and J shed 8 bases, with 11 bases lying between them. This CDR3 contains 13 residues. The CDR3 reads CASSLDRVGGYTF. The DNA of the CDR3 is TGTGCCAGCAGCTTGGACAGGGTCGGCGGCTACACCTTC. Based on the CDR3 plus reference TRBV5-4 and TRBJ1-2, the full variable domain is ETGVTQSPTHLIKTRGQQVTLRCSSQSGHNTVSWYQQALGQGPQFIFQYYREEENGRGNFPPRFSGLQFPNYSSELNVNALELDDSALYLCASSLDRVGGYTFGSGTRLTVV.

The V and J genes are TRBV10-1 and TRBJ2-2, with a tentative D call TRBD1 (5 bases). V lost 5 bases and J 5 bases, leaving 6 bases between the germline ends. This CDR3 has 12 residues. Per germline, CDR1 WNHNN and CDR2 SYGVQD (reference sequence). The CDR3 coding sequence is TGCGCCAGCAGTCCAGGGACCGGGGAGCTGTTTTTT. It translates to CASSPGTGELFF.

This chain links TRBV25-1 with TRBJ2-3; D gene uncertain. This CDR3 is 15 amino acids long. With 5 bases removed from V and 0 bases from J, the gap between germline ends came to 12 bases. The germline V gene has CDR1 MGHDK and CDR2 SYGVNS. The CDR3 reads CASSPNVASTDTQYF. DNA of the CDR3: TGTGCCAGCAGTCCTAACGTCGCTAGCACAGATACGCAGTATTTT.

The rearrangement links TRBV9 to TRBJ1-6; TRBD1 aligns across 7 bases. There are 17 residues in the CDR3. Germline values: CDR1 SGDLS, CDR2 YYNGEE. V lost 0 bases, J lost 3 bases, and 6 bases stayed unmatched. The CDR3 loop reads CASSVDYAGGYNSPLHF. CDR3 bases: TGTGCCAGCAGCGTAGATTATGCAGGGGGCTATAATTCACCCCTCCACTTT.

The chain links TRBV19 to TRBJ2-5, with D perhaps TRBD2 (5 bases). The CDR3 contains 13 residues. The V gene lost 6 bases and the J gene lost 0 bases, with 8 bases spanning the gap. The germline V gene encodes CDR1 LNHDA and CDR2 SQIVND (reference sequence). In DNA, the CDR3 is TGTGCCAGTAGACCGGGGAACCAAGAGACCCAGTACTTC. Encoded protein: CASRPGNQETQYF.

This clone has just one count. The chain recombines TRBV30 with TRBJ2-3; 8 bases are shared with TRBD2. V dropped 2 bases and J dropped 3; count of bases not matched to a gene: 4. The germline V gene has CDR1 GTSNPN and CDR2 SVGIG (reference sequence). The CDR3 spans 14 residues. CDR3 coding DNA: TGTGCCTGGAGTTCGGGGGGGCGGACAGATACGCAGTATTTT. Its translation: CAWSSGGRTDTQYF.

The rearrangement links TRBV10-1 to TRBJ2-2, with D perhaps TRBD2 (6 bases). The germline V gene has CDR1 WNHNN and CDR2 SYGVQD (reference sequence). V lost 0 bases to trimming and J lost 5 bases, with 16 bases between them. This CDR3 is built from 17 residues. The CDR3 loop is CASSESIGRSGTGELFF. CDR3 coding DNA: TGCGCCAGCAGTGAGTCGATCGGACGGAGCGGGACCGGGGAGCTGTTTTTT.

This rearrangement joins TRBV28 to TRBJ2-7; D is possibly TRBD2 (5 bases). V lost 3 bases, J lost 2 bases, and 8 bases lay in between. This CDR3 spans 13 amino acids. Germline CDR1 reads MDHEN; CDR2 reads SYDVKM. DNA for the CDR3: TGTGCCAGCAGTTTGTCCGGGGCCTACGAGCAGTACGTC. This codes for CASSLSGAYEQYV.

J is TRBJ1-5 and V is TRBV19; TRBD1 agrees at 10 bases. This CDR3 comprises 18 residues. Looked up from germline, CDR1 is LNHDA and CDR2 is SQIVND (reference sequence). The V gene end was trimmed by 2 bases and the J gene end by 3 bases; junction bases not matched to a gene: 10. The DNA for the CDR3 is TGTGCCAGTAGTATAAGTCCCGGACAGGGGGAGATCAATCAGCCCCAGCATTTT. Its translation: CASSISPGQGEINQPQHF.

The gene calls are TRBV4-3 and TRBJ1-2; D is ambiguous. The CDR3 is 14 amino acids. Per the germline V gene, CDR1 is LGHNA and CDR2 is YSLEER. The V and J ends lost 3 bases and 5 bases respectively, with 13 bases between them. CDR3 bases: TGCGCCAGCAGCCAGGGTGTTCCGCCTTATGGCTACACCTTC. Its translation is CASSQGVPPYGYTF.